The 10 T cell receptor beta chains in this list originate from one sample, sequenced in a study of siplizumab effects on memory and regulatory T cells. Profiling relied on immunoSEQ multiplex PCR, and the TCRdb table lists in-frame clones only, not all of them. Of 100,000 to 120,000 clones listed, 90% to 95% were seen once; the top ten hold around 0.32%. The sequencing input was CD4+ T cells sorted from blood. The source of these receptors is a human donor in good health.

The CDR3 DNA sequence: TGTGCCAGCAGCTCTTCGGGACAGGGGATCTATGGCTACACCTTC. Protein: CASSSSGQGIYGYTF. The rearrangement uses TRBV7-9 and TRBJ1-2; 10 nucleotides match TRBD1. The CDR3 runs to 15 residues. The trim removed 4 bases at V and 4 bases at J, leaving 6 bases unmatched. The V gene's germline CDR1 is SEHNR and CDR2 FQNEAQ (reference sequence).

In DNA, the CDR3 is TGTGCCAGCAGCTCGGCCCTCAGCTATGGCTACACCTTC. It is translated as CASSSALSYGYTF. The J gene is TRBJ1-2, the V gene TRBV7-2; D gene uncertain. The V end was cut by 4 bases, the J end by 4 bases, with 10 bases between. Germline CDR1 is SGHTA and CDR2 is FQGNSA. The CDR3 is made up of 13 amino acids.

The gene calls are TRBV27 and TRBJ2-2; D is undetermined. CDR3 length equals 13 residues. From germline, CDR1 is MNHEY and CDR2 SMNVEV (reference sequence). Trimming took off 5 bases at V and 4 bases at J, with 8 bases between the two ends. The CDR3 DNA sequence: TGTGCCAGCAGTAGGACGGGCACCGGGGAGCTGTTTTTT. It encodes CASSRTGTGELFF.

The CDR3 DNA reads as TGTGCCAGTAGTACTTTGGAGACCCAGTACTTC. Translation gives CASSTLETQYF. This rearrangement joins TRBV19 to TRBJ2-5; the D is unclear. V gave up 4 bases and J gave up 5 bases, with 5 bases separating them. Germline V gene data show CDR1 as LNHDA and CDR2 as SQIVND (reference sequence). The CDR3 loop spans 11 amino acids.

The V gene is TRBV6-5, the J gene TRBJ2-7, with 8 bases fitting TRBD2. CDR1 is MNHEY and CDR2 is SVGAGI in the germline V gene. J lost 0 bases, V lost 2 bases, and 6 bases had no gene match. This CDR3 has 16 amino acids. CDR3 region: CASSYISGGLSYEQYF. The CDR3 region has the DNA TGTGCCAGCAGTTACATCAGCGGGGGCCTCTCCTACGAGCAGTACTTC.

This chain uses TRBV5-4 with TRBJ2-1, with 9 bases fitting TRBD1. Looked up from germline, CDR1 is SGHNT and CDR2 is YYREEE (reference sequence). V trimming: 3 bases; J trimming: 7 bases; junction bases outside the gene matches: 5. This CDR3 is 14 amino acids long. CDR3 residues: CASSSGQGRNEQFF. The CDR3, as DNA: TGTGCCAGCAGCTCCGGACAGGGGAGGAATGAGCAGTTCTTC.

The V gene is TRBV29-1, the J gene TRBJ1-2, with a possible D match to TRBD1 (6 bases). Deletions cut 7 bases from V and 4 bases from J, with 13 bases between. The CDR3 length is 12 residues. Germline CDR1 SQVTM, CDR2 ANQGSEA. CDR3 amino acids: CSGGGGSYGYTF. The CDR3, as DNA: TGCAGCGGAGGAGGGGGAAGCTATGGCTACACCTTC.

V usage is TRBV6-5 and J usage is TRBJ2-7; D call uncertain. The CDR3 covers 15 residues. The V and J ends lost 2 bases and 0 bases respectively, with 11 bases between them. Per the germline V gene, CDR1 is MNHEY and CDR2 is SVGAGI. CDR3 residues: CASSYASGSSYEQYF. The CDR3 DNA follows: TGTGCCAGCAGTTACGCCTCGGGCAGCTCCTACGAGCAGTACTTC.

This clone was observed once. The chain employs TRBV11-2 and TRBJ2-2, with TRBD2 as a possible D gene (6 bases). The germline gives CDR1 SGHAT, CDR2 FQNNGV. The germline V and J ends were trimmed by 1 base and 6 bases, with 9 bases remaining between them. CDR3 length: 14 residues. DNA for the CDR3: TGTGCCAGCAGCTTAGCACTAGCTCCCGGGGAGCTGTTTTTT. It is translated as CASSLALAPGELFF.

CDR3 loop: CASSPRAGSGETQYF. CDR3 DNA: TGCGCCAGCAGCCCGAGGGCAGGGAGTGGGGAGACCCAGTACTTC. The chain uses TRBV5-1 and TRBJ2-5, with D perhaps assigned TRBD1 or TRBD2 (5 bases each). Germline CDR1 reads SGHRS; CDR2 reads YFSETQ. The CDR3 is 15 amino acids. V was shortened by 4 bases and J by 5 bases, with 18 bases between the two germline ends.